Listed below are T cell receptor beta chains from one sample, sequenced in a study of T cell responses to AZD1222 COVID-19 vaccine. The method was immunoSEQ multiplex PCR; TCRdb's version includes in-frame clones alone and lacks a portion of them. Found here are 130,000 or so clones, approximately 90% of them singletons; the top ten hold 4%. The sequencing here drew on peripheral blood, taken 28 days after the second AZD1222 dose. Receptors were obtained from an adult who received the AZD1222 COVID-19 vaccine. Both conserved end residues are part of each CDR3. A D gene is named only where the DNA matches it firmly. The size entry is marked missing in some rows and otherwise reads once, few, many or a size class.

size	D	V	J	CDR3	DNA
NA	TRBD1	TRBV18	TRBJ1-4	CASSPSLGTGQGEKLFF	TGTGCCAGCTCACCATCTCTGGGGACGGGACAGGGTGAAAAACTGTTTTTT
once	NA	TRBV6-2/TRBV6-3	TRBJ1-2	CASSPPFGIGYGYTF	TGTGCCAGCAGCCCACCGTTCGGGATCGGGTATGGCTACACCTTC
NA	NA	TRBV7-3	TRBJ2-2	CASSLHAATNTGELFF	TGTGCCAGCAGCCTCCATGCGGCTACGAACACCGGGGAGCTGTTTTTT
NA	NA	TRBV6-1	TRBJ1-3	CASSGWTVLSGNTIYF	TGTGCCAGCAGTGGGTGGACAGTCCTCTCTGGAAACACCATATATTTT
NA	TRBD2	TRBV5-1	TRBJ2-5	CASSLAWTSGYQETQYF	TGCGCCAGCAGCTTGGCTTGGACTAGCGGCTACCAAGAGACCCAGTACTTC
NA	NA	TRBV5-1	TRBJ1-1	CASSFSSPRTEAFF	TGCGCCAGCAGCTTTAGTTCTCCCCGGACTGAAGCTTTCTTT
NA	TRBD1	TRBV9	TRBJ2-1	CASSPLGTGYHEQFF	TGTGCCAGCAGCCCTCTGGGGACAGGGTATCATGAGCAGTTCTTC
NA	NA	TRBV5-1	TRBJ1-5	CASSPWGKQPQHF	TGCGCCAGCAGCCCGTGGGGGAAGCAGCCCCAGCATTTT
NA	NA	TRBV7-6	TRBJ1-5	CASSLRDGQPQHF	TGTGCCAGCAGCTTACGGGATGGGCAGCCCCAGCATTTT
NA	NA	TRBV4-1	TRBJ2-5	CASSRSGAQETQYF	TGCGCCAGCAGCCGTTCGGGGGCACAAGAGACCCAGTACTTC
NA	NA	TRBV7-2	TRBJ2-3	CASRRRGLDTDTQYF	TGTGCCAGCAGGCGCAGGGGCCTCGACACAGATACGCAGTATTTT
once	NA	TRBV15	TRBJ1-5	CATSSGTRNQPQHF	TGTGCCACCAGCAGCGGGACTCGCAATCAGCCCCAGCATTTT
NA	TRBD1	TRBV6-2/TRBV6-3	TRBJ1-4	CASSYSPGQPNEKLFF	TGTGCCAGCAGTTACAGTCCGGGACAGCCTAATGAAAAACTGTTTTTT
NA	NA	TRBV7-3	TRBJ1-6	CASSLKGRSSPLHF	TGTGCCAGCAGCTTAAAAGGGCGGAGTTCACCCCTCCACTTT
NA	NA	TRBV9	TRBJ1-3	CASSVASGNTIYF	TGTGCCAGCAGCGTAGCTTCTGGAAACACCATATATTTT